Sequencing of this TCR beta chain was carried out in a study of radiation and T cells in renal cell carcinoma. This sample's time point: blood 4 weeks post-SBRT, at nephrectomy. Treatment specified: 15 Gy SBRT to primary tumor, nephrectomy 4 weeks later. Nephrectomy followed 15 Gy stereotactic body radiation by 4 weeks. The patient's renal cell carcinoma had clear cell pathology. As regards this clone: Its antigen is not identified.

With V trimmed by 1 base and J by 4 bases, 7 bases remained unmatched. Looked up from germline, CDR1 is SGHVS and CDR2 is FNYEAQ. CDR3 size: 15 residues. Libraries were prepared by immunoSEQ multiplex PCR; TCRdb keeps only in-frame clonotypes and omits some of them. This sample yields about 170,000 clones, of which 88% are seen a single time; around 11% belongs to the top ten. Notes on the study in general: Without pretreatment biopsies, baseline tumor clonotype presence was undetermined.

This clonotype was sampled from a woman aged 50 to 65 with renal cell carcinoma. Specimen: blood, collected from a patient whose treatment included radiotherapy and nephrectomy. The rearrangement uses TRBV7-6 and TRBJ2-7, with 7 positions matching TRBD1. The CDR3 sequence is CASSLDRDSLYEQYF. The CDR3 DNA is TGTGCCAGCAGCTTAGACCGGGACAGTCTTTACGAGCAGTACTTC.